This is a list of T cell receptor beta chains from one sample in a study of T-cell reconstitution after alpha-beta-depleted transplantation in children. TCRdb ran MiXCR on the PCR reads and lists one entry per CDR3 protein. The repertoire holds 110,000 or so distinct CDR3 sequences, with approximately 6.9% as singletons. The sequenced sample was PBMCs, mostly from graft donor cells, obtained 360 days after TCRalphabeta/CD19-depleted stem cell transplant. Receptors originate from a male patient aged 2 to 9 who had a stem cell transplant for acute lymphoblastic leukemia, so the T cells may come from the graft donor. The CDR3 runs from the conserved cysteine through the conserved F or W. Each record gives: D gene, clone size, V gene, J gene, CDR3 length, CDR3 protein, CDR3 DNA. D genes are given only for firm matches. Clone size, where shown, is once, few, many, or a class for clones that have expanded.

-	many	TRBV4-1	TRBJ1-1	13	CASSQLGPDEAFF	TGCGCCAGCAGCCAGCTAGGCCCCGATGAAGCTTTCTTT
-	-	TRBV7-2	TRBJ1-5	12	CASTWGNQPQHF	TGTGCCAGCACCTGGGGGAATCAGCCCCAGCATTTT
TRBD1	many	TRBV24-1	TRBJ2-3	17	CATSDWTGSRNTDTQYF	TGTGCCACCAGTGATTGGACAGGGAGTCGGAACACAGATACGCAGTATTTT
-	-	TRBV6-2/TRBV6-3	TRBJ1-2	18	CASTTREGRARVNYGYTF	TGTGCCAGCACCACCAGAGAGGGCAGGGCACGCGTTAACTATGGCTACACCTTC
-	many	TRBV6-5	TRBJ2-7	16	CASSYFPSNQGYEQYF	TGTGCCAGCAGTTACTTCCCCTCCAACCAGGGTTACGAGCAGTACTTC
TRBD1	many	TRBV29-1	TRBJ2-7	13	CSVGGGQGHEQYF	TGCAGCGTTGGGGGGGGACAGGGACACGAGCAGTACTTC
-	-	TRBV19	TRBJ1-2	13	CASSWPADDGYTF	TGTGCCAGTAGTTGGCCAGCCGACGATGGCTACACCTTC
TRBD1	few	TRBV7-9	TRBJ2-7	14	CASSLFDRGYEQYF	TGTGCCAGCAGCTTGTTTGACAGGGGCTACGAGCAGTACTTC
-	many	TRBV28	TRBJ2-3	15	CASSWGRGATDTQYF	TGTGCCAGCAGTTGGGGGAGAGGGGCCACAGATACGCAGTATTTT
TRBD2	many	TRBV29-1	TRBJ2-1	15	CSVDASGRLYNEQFF	TGCAGCGTTGACGCCAGCGGGAGGTTGTACAATGAGCAGTTCTTC
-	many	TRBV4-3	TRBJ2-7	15	CASSQYRDSRGEQYF	TGCGCCAGCAGCCAATACCGGGACTCAAGGGGCGAGCAGTACTTC
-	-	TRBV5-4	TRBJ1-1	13	CARSPGPNTEAFF	TGTGCCAGGAGCCCTGGGCCGAACACTGAAGCTTTCTTT
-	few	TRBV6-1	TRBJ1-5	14	CASSEGGGVQPQHF	TGTGCCAGCAGTGAAGGAGGGGGGGTTCAGCCCCAGCATTTT
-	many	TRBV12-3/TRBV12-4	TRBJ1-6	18	CASTQRGMQGSYNSPLHF	TGTGCCAGCACTCAACGGGGTATGCAGGGCTCCTATAATTCACCCCTCCACTTT
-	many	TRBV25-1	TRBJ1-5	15	CASSELRFSNQPQHF	TGTGCCAGCAGTGAATTGAGGTTTAGCAATCAGCCCCAGCATTTT
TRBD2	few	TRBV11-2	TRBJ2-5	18	CASSSFGPPTSGGETQYF	TGTGCCAGCAGCTCCTTTGGCCCTCCGACTAGCGGAGGAGAGACCCAGTACTTC
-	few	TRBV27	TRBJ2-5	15	CASSFGSHLGETQYF	TGTGCCAGCAGTTTCGGGTCACACCTAGGAGAGACCCAGTACTTC
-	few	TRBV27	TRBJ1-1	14	CASSFLEVGTEAFF	TGTGCCAGCAGTTTCCTAGAGGTAGGCACTGAAGCTTTCTTT
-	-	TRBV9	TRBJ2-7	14	CASSVVSDTYEQYF	TGTGCCAGCAGCGTAGTCTCAGACACCTACGAGCAGTACTTC
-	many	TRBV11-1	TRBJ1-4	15	CASSPTRAPNEKLFF	TGTGCCAGCAGCCCCACCCGGGCCCCAAATGAAAAACTGTTTTTT
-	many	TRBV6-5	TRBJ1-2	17	CASSYGVKGVANYGYTF	TGTGCCAGCAGTTACGGCGTCAAGGGGGTGGCTAACTATGGCTACACCTTC
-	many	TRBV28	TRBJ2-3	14	CASSLFRELDTQYF	TGTGCCAGCAGTTTATTCCGGGAACTAGATACGCAGTATTTT
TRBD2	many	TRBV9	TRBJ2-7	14	CASSPSGRIYEQYF	TGTGCCAGCAGCCCCAGCGGGAGGATCTACGAGCAGTACTTC
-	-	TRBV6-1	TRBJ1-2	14	CASRVSPTVYGYTF	TGTGCCAGCAGGGTCTCCCCGACGGTCTATGGCTACACCTTC
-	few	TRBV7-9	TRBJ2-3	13	CASSPLVRATQYF	TGTGCCAGCAGCCCGCTCGTACGAGCTACGCAGTATTTT
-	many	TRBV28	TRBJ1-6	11	CASSLTSPLHF	TGTGCCAGCAGTTTGACTTCACCCCTCCACTTT
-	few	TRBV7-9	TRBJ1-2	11	CAWDEIYGYTF	TGTGCCTGGGATGAGATTTATGGCTACACCTTC
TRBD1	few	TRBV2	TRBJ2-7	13	CASSELDRDEQYF	TGTGCCAGCAGTGAACTGGACAGGGACGAGCAGTACTTC
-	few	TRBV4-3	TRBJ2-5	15	CASSQDDRRGETQYF	TGCGCCAGCAGCCAAGACGATAGGAGAGGAGAGACCCAGTACTTC
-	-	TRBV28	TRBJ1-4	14	CASSLRVEGEKLFF	TGTGCCAGCAGTCTTAGGGTGGAGGGAGAAAAACTGTTTTTT
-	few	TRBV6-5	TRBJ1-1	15	CASSYSTSGETEAFF	TGTGCCAGCAGTTACTCGACATCAGGGGAGACTGAAGCTTTCTTT
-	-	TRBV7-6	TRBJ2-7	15	CASSLTLGGVGEQYF	TGTGCCAGCAGCTTAACCCTAGGAGGGGTTGGCGAGCAGTACTTC
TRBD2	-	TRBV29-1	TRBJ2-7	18	CSVEIWGLAGARSYEQYF	TGCAGCGTTGAAATCTGGGGACTAGCGGGAGCCCGCTCCTACGAGCAGTACTTC
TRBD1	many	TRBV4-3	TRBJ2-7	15	CASSPRTGEAYEQYF	TGCGCCAGCAGCCCCCGGACAGGAGAGGCCTACGAGCAGTACTTC
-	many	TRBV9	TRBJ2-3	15	CASSPGQGLADTQYF	TGTGCCAGCAGCCCCGGGCAGGGACTGGCAGATACGCAGTATTTT